This TCR beta chain was profiled in a study of blood T cell repertoires in COVID-19. Study as a whole: T cells, B-cell-depleted T cells, or PBMCs provided the cDNA or gDNA that served as material.

This clone was detected a few times. Original data processing: Scientists estimated how many nucleated cells there were by amplifying reference gene primers. Sequencing used immunoSEQ multiplex PCR; TCRdb keeps in-frame clones, though not all of them. That table supplies the V and J calls and clone size; D and trimming were determined from the DNA. The table has under 75,000 clones, roughly 84% seen once. The germline V gene encodes CDR1 MDHEN and CDR2 SYDVKM. This CDR3 spans 13 amino acids. V was clipped by 6 bases and J by 7 bases; unmatched bases: 8. The sample taken for sequencing was peripheral blood. The sequence came from a man in his sixties with COVID-19, enrolled during active disease. The J gene is TRBJ1-2, the V gene TRBV28; 7 nucleotides line up with TRBD1. In DNA, the CDR3 is TGTGCCAGCAGAGGGACAGTAATTCGTGGCTACACCTTC. Translated, it gives CASRGTVIRGYTF.